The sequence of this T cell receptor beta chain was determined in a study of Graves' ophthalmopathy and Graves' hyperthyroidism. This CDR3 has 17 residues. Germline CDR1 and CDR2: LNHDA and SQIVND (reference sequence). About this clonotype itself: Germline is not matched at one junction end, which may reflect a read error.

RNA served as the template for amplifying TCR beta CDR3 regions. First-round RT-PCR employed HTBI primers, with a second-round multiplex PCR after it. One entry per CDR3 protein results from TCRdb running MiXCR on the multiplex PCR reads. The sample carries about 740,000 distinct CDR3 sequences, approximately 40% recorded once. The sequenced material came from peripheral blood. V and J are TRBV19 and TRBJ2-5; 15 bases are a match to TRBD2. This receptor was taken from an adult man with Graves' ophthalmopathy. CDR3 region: CASGIAGTSGRSETQYF. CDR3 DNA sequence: TGTGCCAGTGGTATAGCAGGGACTAGCGGGAGGTCGGAGACCCAGTACTTC.